This TCR beta chain is from a study of shared clonotypes between healthy human individuals. The study's findings and limits: Sampling used blood alone; tissue repertoires probably differ.

This clone occurred a few times. No antigen is known for it. The replicate PCRs on unsorted PBMC were given about 0.3 ug DNA, which is about 30,000 T cell genomes. The sequencing of unsorted PBMC DNA took place on ten immunoSEQ deep assay plates. This table comes from immunoSEQ multiplex PCR, and its TCRdb copy is limited to in-frame clones, with some not included. The sample has more than 450,000 clones, 79% seen once. The CDR3 spans 14 residues. V shed 6 bases, J shed 7 bases, and the junction held 4 bases outside the gene matches. Per germline, CDR1 ENHRY and CDR2 SYGVKD. Sample: PBMCs. The chain links TRBV10-3 to TRBJ1-6, with 9 bases matching TRBD1. The receptor was derived from a woman between 35 and 50 years old in good health. Some clones in this sample may be carry-over from other donors' samples. CDR3 sequence (DNA): TGTGCCATCAGAGCCGGGACAGGGAATTCACCCCTCCACTTT. Translated: CAIRAGTGNSPLHF.